The 21 T cell receptor beta chains given below trace back to one sample, sequenced in a study of blood T cell repertoires in COVID-19 (dated by TCRdb to 2020 to 2021). The library relied on the immunoSEQ multiplex PCR assay. Not all clones reach the TCRdb copy of this immuneACCESS table, which keeps in-frame sequences only. Checked studies attribute under half of the gap to unresolved V genes and leave the rest unexplained. Across this sample there are a few hundred thousand clones, with 84% seen only once. Roughly 1.4% of the sample is held by the ten biggest clonotypes. Sequenced input: peripheral blood. The receptors come from a woman in her thirties or forties who had recovered from COVID-19.

The chain combines TRBV18 with TRBJ1-5; 8 bases match TRBD1. CDR3 length: 16 residues. V shed 5 bases, J shed 0 bases, and the junction held 6 bases outside the gene matches. Germline V gene sequence: CDR1 KGHSH, CDR2 LQKENI. CDR3: CASSEQGVYSNQPQHF. As DNA, the CDR3 is TGTGCCAGCTCAGAACAGGGGGTGTATAGCAATCAGCCCCAGCATTTT.

This chain joins TRBV6-5 and TRBJ2-7; TRBD2 aligns across 7 bases. CDR3 length: 15 amino acids. CDR1 is MNHEY and CDR2 is SVGAGI in the germline V gene. V was pared by 6 bases and J by 2 bases, with 10 bases of the junction left unmatched. The CDR3 loop is CASRWSGDEAYEQYF. The CDR3 DNA sequence: TGTGCCAGCAGGTGGAGCGGGGACGAAGCCTACGAGCAGTACTTC.

The genes are TRBV5-1 and TRBJ1-6; the D is unclear. The germline V and J ends were trimmed by 0 bases and 8 bases, with 6 bases remaining between them. The CDR3 is 13 amino acids. CDR1 is SGHRS and CDR2 is YFSETQ in the germline V gene. The CDR3 DNA is TGCGCCAGCAGCTTGGCAGGCTATTCACCCCTCCACTTT. Translating it yields CASSLAGYSPLHF.

The chain combines TRBV11-3 with TRBJ2-7; a weak D match, TRBD1 (7 bases). The CDR3 is 16 residues long. V dropped 6 bases and J dropped 3 bases, with 21 bases sitting between them. Germline V gene lookup returns CDR1 SGHNT and CDR2 YENEEA. CDR3 sequence (DNA): TGTGCCAGCAGTGGACTAAAAACAGGGGTTGTCTACGAGCAGTACTTC. It yields the protein CASSGLKTGVVYEQYF.

V gene TRBV30 combines with J gene TRBJ2-6, with 10 bases identical to TRBD1. J gave up 1 base and V 5 bases, and 11 bases lay outside the gene matches. This CDR3 has 18 residues. In germline, CDR1 is GTSNPN, CDR2 SVGIG (reference sequence). Written as DNA, the CDR3 is TGTGCCTGGCTCGGACAGGGGGGAGGTCCTTCTGGGGCCAACGTCCTGACTTTC. It codes for CAWLGQGGGPSGANVLTF.

The CDR3 nucleotides are TGTGCCAGTAGCCAGTCGGACAGCGCCCACCGTCTCGGAAACACCATATATTTT. It encodes CASSQSDSAHRLGNTIYF. The rearrangement joins TRBV9 to TRBJ1-3; TRBD1 is a possible D gene (6 bases). V lost 8 bases to trimming and J lost 4 bases, with 28 bases between them. This CDR3 spans 18 amino acids. CDR1 and CDR2 (germline): SGDLS, YYNGEE.

The chain combines TRBV9 with TRBJ2-3, with 7 bases identical to TRBD2. The CDR3 runs 17 residues. V gave up 5 bases and J gave up 2 bases; unmatched junction bases: 14. Germline V gives CDR1 SGDLS, CDR2 YYNGEE. CDR3 protein: CASRAGEGRLTTDTQYF. Here the CDR3 DNA reads TGTGCCAGCAGGGCGGGGGAAGGGCGATTAACCACAGATACGCAGTATTTT.

This clone is a singleton in its sample. One end of the junction fails to match germline, which may point to a read error. The chain uses TRBV2 and TRBJ2-7, with D possibly TRBD1 on 5 matching bases. The germline V gene has CDR1 SNHLY and CDR2 FYNNEI. The CDR3 loop spans 12 amino acids. Here the CDR3 reads CASRADSPKGNF. The CDR3 DNA reads TGTGCCAGCAGAGCCGACAGTCCTAAAGGGAACTTC.

The CDR3 spells CASSQDTGAGGEKLFF. The DNA of the CDR3 is TGTGCCAGCAGCCAAGATACAGGGGCGGGAGGGGAAAAACTGTTTTTT. The J gene is TRBJ1-4, the V gene TRBV4-2; TRBD1 agrees at 7 bases. Germline V gives CDR1 LGHNA, CDR2 YNFKEQ. The CDR3 loop spans 16 amino acids. V shed 0 bases and J 8 bases; nucleotides not matched to a gene: 9.

This chain links TRBV28 with TRBJ2-7; 10 bases map to TRBD1. Germline values: CDR1 MDHEN, CDR2 SYDVKM. J lost 3 bases, V lost 6 bases, and 8 bases had no gene match. This CDR3 comprises 15 residues. CDR3 sequence (DNA): TGTGCCAGCAGGCCGGACAGGGGGGCAAACTACGAGCAGTACTTC. This codes for CASRPDRGANYEQYF.

This clone was seen once. The chain combines TRBV6-5 with TRBJ1-2; TRBD1 matches at 10 bases. Germline CDR1 is MNHEY and CDR2 is SVGAGI. CDR3 length: 14 amino acids. Trimming at V came to 0 bases and at J to 8 bases, leaving 3 bases not matched to a gene. The DNA of the CDR3 is TGTGCCAGCAGTTACTCAGGGACAGGGGCCGGCTACACCTTC. Protein: CASSYSGTGAGYTF.

The genes are TRBV6-1 and TRBJ1-6; no reliable D call. Germline CDR1 MNHNS, CDR2 SASEGT. V lost 3 bases, J lost 8 bases, and 8 bases lay in between. CDR3 length equals 13 residues. In DNA form, the CDR3 reads TGTGCCAGCAGTGATAGTCGGGATTCACCCCTCCACTTT. Encoded protein: CASSDSRDSPLHF.

The J gene is TRBJ1-1, the V gene TRBV18; 7 nucleotides align to TRBD1. The CDR3 runs 17 residues. Trimming at V came to 0 bases and at J to 1 base, leaving 8 bases not matched to a gene. CDR1 is KGHSH and CDR2 is LQKENI in the germline V gene. CDR3 DNA: TGTGCCAGCTCACCACCGCCGACAGGGATTAAGAACACTGAAGCTTTCTTT. It yields the protein CASSPPPTGIKNTEAFF.

V gene TRBV6-6 combines with J gene TRBJ2-6, with D possibly matching TRBD2 (5 bases). Germline assignment: CDR1 MNHNY and CDR2 SVGAGI (reference sequence). This CDR3 region has 16 residues. V lost 2 bases and J lost 1, with 9 bases in between. The CDR3 nucleotides read TGTGCCAGCAGTTACGCAACGGGATCTGGGGCCAACGTCCTGACTTTC. Translation gives CASSYATGSGANVLTF.

This clone was seen once. The genes are TRBV5-5 and TRBJ1-2, with D perhaps matching TRBD1 (6 bases). The CDR3 contains 14 residues. CDR1 and CDR2 from the germline V gene are SGHKS and YYEKEE (reference sequence). Trimming stripped 4 bases from V and 4 bases from J, with 14 bases between. The CDR3 bases are TGTGCCAGCAGCCCCGACTTGACAGGCTATGGCTACACCTTC. This gives the protein CASSPDLTGYGYTF.

The chain uses TRBV4-3 and TRBJ1-5; unclear D gene. The CDR3 sequence is 15 residues long. From germline, CDR1 is LGHNA and CDR2 YSLEER. Trimming took 0 bases from V and 3 from J, leaving 9 bases between them. CDR3 in amino acids: CASSQDRGANQPQHF. The DNA of the CDR3 is TGCGCCAGCAGCCAAGATCGAGGCGCCAATCAGCCCCAGCATTTT.

The rearrangement links TRBV29-1 to TRBJ2-1, with 11 positions matching TRBD2. Germline V lookup: CDR1 SQVTM, CDR2 ANQGSEA. The CDR3 consists of 15 residues. V trimming: 4 bases; J trimming: 10 bases; junction bases outside the gene matches: 12. This CDR3 is CSVVIGTSGGGEQFF. The CDR3 region has the DNA TGCAGCGTTGTGATCGGGACTAGCGGAGGAGGGGAGCAGTTCTTC.

V is TRBV4-2 and J is TRBJ1-5; D not resolved. The germline V gene encodes CDR1 LGHNA and CDR2 YNFKEQ. This CDR3 contains 14 residues. Trimming left V 4 bases short and J 4 bases short, with 11 bases between. As DNA, the CDR3 is TGTGCCAGCAGCCCCTACGCCGATAATCAGCCCCAGCATTTT. Translation: CASSPYADNQPQHF.

This sequence joins TRBV18 and TRBJ2-3; no clear D gene. Germline V gene sequence: CDR1 KGHSH, CDR2 LQKENI. The CDR3 length is 14 residues. The germline V and J ends were trimmed by 1 base and 5 bases, with 10 bases remaining between them. CDR3 amino acids: CASSPLTILDTQYF. CDR3 DNA sequence: TGTGCCAGCTCACCACTAACTATCCTAGATACGCAGTATTTT.

This chain connects TRBV5-5 to TRBJ1-2; D is undetermined. Trimming stripped 5 bases from V and 1 base from J, with 9 bases between. CDR1 and CDR2 from the germline V gene are SGHKS and YYEKEE (reference sequence). The CDR3 length is 13 residues. The CDR3 DNA is TGTGCCAGCAGTCGCGCCGTTAACTATGGCTACACCTTC. Its protein product is CASSRAVNYGYTF.

The chain carries TRBV28 and TRBJ1-5; a possible D gene is TRBD1 (6 bases). Per germline, CDR1 MDHEN and CDR2 SYDVKM. The V gene lost 4 bases and the J gene lost 7 bases, with 29 bases spanning the gap. The CDR3 covers 19 residues. CDR3 DNA sequence: TGTGCCAGCAGTTACACAGGGATTTCAACCATGCCCCTTGGGCAGCCCCAGCATTTT. It yields the protein CASSYTGISTMPLGQPQHF.